This TCR beta chain was retrieved from a study of blood T cell repertoires in COVID-19. Study-level information: Sites across the United States, Italy and Spain contributed samples from acute and convalescent COVID-19. Sources were T cells, B-cell-depleted T cells, or PBMCs; the material itself was cDNA or gDNA.

In the study's own analysis: From reference gene primer amplification, estimates of nucleated cell counts were derived. The data were produced by immunoSEQ multiplex PCR, yet TCRdb's version contains in-frame clones alone and is incomplete. The DNA gave D and trimming, while V, J and clone size come from that table. This sample has about 160,000 clones; about 85% occur once, and the top ten carry 1% to 1.2%. CDR1 and CDR2 from the germline V gene are MNHEY and SVGAGI. The V gene end was trimmed by 8 bases and the J gene end by 5 bases; junction bases not matched to a gene: 10. The CDR3 is 14 residues long.

The TCR originated in a man aged 40-55 years with acute or convalescent COVID-19. Specimen: peripheral blood. The chain combines TRBV6-5 with TRBJ2-3, with 7 bases lining up with TRBD1. The DNA for the CDR3 is TGTGCCAGCCGCGCCGGGACAGTGGTAGATACGCAGTATTTT. Protein: CASRAGTVVDTQYF.